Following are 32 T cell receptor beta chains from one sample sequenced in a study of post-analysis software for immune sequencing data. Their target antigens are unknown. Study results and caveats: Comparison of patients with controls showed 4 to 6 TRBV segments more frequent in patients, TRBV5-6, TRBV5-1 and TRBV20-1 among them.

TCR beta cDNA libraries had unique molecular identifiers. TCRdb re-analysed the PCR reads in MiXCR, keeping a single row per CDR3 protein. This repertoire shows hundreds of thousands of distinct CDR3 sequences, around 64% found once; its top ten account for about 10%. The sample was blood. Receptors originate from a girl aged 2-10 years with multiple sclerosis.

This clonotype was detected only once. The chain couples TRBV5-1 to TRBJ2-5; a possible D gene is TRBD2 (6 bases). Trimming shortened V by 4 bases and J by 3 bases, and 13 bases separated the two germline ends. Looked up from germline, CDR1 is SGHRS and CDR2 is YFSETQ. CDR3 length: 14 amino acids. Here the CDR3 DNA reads TGCGCCAGCAGCCCCGGAGGCGGGGAAGAGACCCAGTACTTC. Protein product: CASSPGGGEETQYF.

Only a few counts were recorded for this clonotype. The CDR3 DNA follows: TGTGCCATCAGTGAAACCGGGAGCTACAATGAGCAGTTCTTC. It encodes CAISETGSYNEQFF. This sequence joins TRBV10-3 and TRBJ2-1, with D possibly being TRBD2 (6 bases). Germline CDR1 ENHRY, CDR2 SYGVKD. This CDR3 contains 14 residues. V shed 3 bases and J shed 3 bases, with 9 bases lying between them.

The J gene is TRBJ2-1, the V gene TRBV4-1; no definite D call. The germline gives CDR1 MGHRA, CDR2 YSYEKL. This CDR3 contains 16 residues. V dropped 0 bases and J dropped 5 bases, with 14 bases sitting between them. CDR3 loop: CASSQDWQVGNNEQFF. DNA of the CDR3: TGCGCCAGCAGCCAAGACTGGCAAGTGGGAAACAATGAGCAGTTCTTC.

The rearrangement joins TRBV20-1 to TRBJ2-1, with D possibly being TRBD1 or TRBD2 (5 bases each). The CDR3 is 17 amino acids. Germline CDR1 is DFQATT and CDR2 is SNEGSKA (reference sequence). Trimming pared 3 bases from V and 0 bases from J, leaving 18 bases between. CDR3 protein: CSASFPGRLSSYNEQFF. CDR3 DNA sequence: TGCAGTGCTAGCTTCCCGGGACGGTTGAGCTCCTACAATGAGCAGTTCTTC.

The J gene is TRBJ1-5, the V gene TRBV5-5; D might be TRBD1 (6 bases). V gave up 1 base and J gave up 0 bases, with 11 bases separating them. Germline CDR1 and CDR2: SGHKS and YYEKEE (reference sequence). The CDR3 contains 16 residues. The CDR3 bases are TGTGCCAGCAGCTTGACCGGGACATATAGCAATCAGCCCCAGCATTTT. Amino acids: CASSLTGTYSNQPQHF.

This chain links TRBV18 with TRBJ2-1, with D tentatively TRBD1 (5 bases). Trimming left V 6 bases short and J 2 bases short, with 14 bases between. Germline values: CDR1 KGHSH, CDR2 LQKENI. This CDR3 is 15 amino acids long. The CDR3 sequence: CASSPRAGTYNEQFF. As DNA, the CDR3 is TGTGCCAGCTCCCCCCGGGCAGGGACCTACAATGAGCAGTTCTTC. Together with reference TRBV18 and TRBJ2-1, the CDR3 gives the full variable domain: NAGVMQNPRHLVRRRGQEARLRCSPMKGHSHVYWYRQLPEEGLKFMVYLQKENIIDESGMPKERFSAEFPKEGPSILRIQQVVRGDSAAYFCASSPRAGTYNEQFFGPGTRLTVL.

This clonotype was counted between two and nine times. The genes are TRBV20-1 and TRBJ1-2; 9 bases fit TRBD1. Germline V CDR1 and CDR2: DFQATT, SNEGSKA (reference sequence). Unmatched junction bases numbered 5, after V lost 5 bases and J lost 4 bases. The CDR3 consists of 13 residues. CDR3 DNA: TGCAGTGCTCCGGACAGGGGCGGCTATGGCTACACCTTC. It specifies CSAPDRGGYGYTF.

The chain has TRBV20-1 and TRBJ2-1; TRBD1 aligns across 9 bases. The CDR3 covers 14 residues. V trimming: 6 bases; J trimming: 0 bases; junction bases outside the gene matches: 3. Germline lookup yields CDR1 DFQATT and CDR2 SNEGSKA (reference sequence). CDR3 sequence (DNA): TGCAGTGCCGGACAGGGGAGCTCCTACAATGAGCAGTTCTTC. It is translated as CSAGQGSSYNEQFF.

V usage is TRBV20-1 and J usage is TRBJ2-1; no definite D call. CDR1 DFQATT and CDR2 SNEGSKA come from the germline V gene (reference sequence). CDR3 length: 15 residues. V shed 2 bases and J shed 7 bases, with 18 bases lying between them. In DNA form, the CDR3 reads TGCAGTGCTAGACTAGTCCATCCCGGAGTGAATGAGCAGTTCTTC. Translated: CSARLVHPGVNEQFF.

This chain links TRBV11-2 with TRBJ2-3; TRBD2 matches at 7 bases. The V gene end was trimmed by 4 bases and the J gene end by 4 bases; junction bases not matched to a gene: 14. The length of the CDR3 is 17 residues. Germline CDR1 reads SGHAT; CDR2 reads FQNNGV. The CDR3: CASSSWGGGSKADTQYF. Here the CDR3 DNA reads TGTGCCAGCAGCTCCTGGGGAGGCGGGAGTAAAGCAGATACGCAGTATTTT.

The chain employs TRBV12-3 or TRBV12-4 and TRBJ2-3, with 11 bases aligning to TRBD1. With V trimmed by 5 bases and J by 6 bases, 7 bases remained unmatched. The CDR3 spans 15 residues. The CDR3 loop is CASSRWTGGKDTQYF. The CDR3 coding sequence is TGTGCCAGCAGTCGCTGGACAGGGGGCAAGGATACGCAGTATTTT.

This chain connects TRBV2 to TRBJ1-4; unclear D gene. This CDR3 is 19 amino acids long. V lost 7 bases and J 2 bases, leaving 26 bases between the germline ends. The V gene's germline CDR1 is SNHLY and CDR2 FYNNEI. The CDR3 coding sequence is TGTGCCAGCACCCTCGGACTATTCCAAGGGATGGGGACTAATGAAAAACTGTTTTTT. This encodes CASTLGLFQGMGTNEKLFF.

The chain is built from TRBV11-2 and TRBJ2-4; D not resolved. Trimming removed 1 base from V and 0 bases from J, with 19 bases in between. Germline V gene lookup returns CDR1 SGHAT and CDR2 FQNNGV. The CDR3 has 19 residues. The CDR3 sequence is CASSLVLPFRRLAKNIQYF. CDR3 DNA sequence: TGTGCCAGCAGCTTAGTTCTCCCTTTTCGGCGTTTAGCCAAAAACATTCAGTACTTC.

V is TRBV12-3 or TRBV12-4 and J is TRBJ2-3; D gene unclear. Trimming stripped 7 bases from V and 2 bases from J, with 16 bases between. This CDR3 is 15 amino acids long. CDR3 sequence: CASTQDGAHTDTQYF. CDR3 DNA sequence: TGTGCCAGCACCCAAGACGGTGCCCACACAGATACGCAGTATTTT.

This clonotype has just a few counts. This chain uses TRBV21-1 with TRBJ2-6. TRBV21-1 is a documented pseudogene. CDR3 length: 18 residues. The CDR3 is CASSKESRLSSGANVLTF. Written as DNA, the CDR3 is TGTGCCAGCAGCAAAGAAAGCCGACTGAGCTCTGGGGCCAACGTCCTGACTTTC.

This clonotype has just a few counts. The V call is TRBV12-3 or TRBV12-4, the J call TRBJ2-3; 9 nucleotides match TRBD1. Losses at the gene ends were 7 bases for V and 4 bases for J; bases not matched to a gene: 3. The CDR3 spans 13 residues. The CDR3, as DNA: TGTGCCAGCACCGGACAGGGGCCAGATACGCAGTATTTT. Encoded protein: CASTGQGPDTQYF.

The CDR3, as DNA: TGTGCCAGCTCGGGTACGGGACACGAGCAGTACTTC. Protein: CASSGTGHEQYF. This chain joins TRBV18 and TRBJ2-7, with D tentatively TRBD1 or TRBD2 (5 bases each). The CDR3 is made up of 12 amino acids. V lost 6 bases to trimming and J lost 5 bases, with 11 bases between them. Looked up from germline, CDR1 is KGHSH and CDR2 is LQKENI.

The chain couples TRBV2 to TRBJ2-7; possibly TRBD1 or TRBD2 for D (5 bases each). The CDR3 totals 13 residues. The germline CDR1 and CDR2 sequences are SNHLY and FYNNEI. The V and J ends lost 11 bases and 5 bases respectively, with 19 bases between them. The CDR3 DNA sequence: TGTGCCCCCACCAGGGCCCCGGGAAACGAGCAGTACTTC. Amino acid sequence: CAPTRAPGNEQYF.

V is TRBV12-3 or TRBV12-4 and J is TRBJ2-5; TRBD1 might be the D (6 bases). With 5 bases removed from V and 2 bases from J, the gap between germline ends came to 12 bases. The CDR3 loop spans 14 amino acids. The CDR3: CASSLQQGQETQYF. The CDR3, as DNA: TGTGCCAGCAGTCTACAACAGGGTCAAGAGACCCAGTACTTC.

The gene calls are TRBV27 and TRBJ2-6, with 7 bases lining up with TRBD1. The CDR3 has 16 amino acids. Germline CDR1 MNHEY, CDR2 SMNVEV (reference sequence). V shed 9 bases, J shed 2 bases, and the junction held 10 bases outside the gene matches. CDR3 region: CASSRGQITGANVLTF. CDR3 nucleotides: TGTGCCAGTTCTCGGGGACAGATAACTGGGGCCAACGTCCTGACTTTC.

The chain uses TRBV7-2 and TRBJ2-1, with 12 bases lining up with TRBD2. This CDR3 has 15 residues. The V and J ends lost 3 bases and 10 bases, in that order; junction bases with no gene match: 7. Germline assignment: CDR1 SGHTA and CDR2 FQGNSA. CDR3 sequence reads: CASSFGLAGSREQFF. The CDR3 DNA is TGTGCCAGCAGCTTTGGACTAGCGGGGTCGAGAGAGCAGTTCTTC.

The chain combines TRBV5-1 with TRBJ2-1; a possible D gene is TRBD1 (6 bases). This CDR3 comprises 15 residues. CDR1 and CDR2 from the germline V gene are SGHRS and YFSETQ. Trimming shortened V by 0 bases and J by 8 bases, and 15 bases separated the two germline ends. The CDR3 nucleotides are TGCGCCAGCAGCTTGGCCTTAGGGGGTAGCGATGAGCAGTTCTTC. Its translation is CASSLALGGSDEQFF. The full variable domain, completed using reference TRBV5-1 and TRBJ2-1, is KAGVTQTPRYLIKTRGQQVTLSCSPISGHRSVSWYQQTPGQGLQFLFEYFSETQRNKGNFPGRFSGRQFSNSRSEMNVSTLELGDSALYLCASSLALGGSDEQFFGPGTRLTVL.

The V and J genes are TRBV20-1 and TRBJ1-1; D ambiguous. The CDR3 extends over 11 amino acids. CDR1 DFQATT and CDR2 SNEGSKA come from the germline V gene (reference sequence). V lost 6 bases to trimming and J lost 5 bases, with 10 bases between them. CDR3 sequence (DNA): TGCAGTGCGAAATTCATAACTGAAGCTTTCTTT. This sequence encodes CSAKFITEAFF.

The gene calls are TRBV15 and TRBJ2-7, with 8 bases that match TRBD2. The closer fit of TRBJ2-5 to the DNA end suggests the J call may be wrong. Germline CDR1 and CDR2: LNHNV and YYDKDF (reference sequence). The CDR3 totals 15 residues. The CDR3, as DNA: TGTGCCACCAGCATACGAGCGGGAGTAGGAGAGACCCAGTACTTC. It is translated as CATSIRAGVGETQYF.

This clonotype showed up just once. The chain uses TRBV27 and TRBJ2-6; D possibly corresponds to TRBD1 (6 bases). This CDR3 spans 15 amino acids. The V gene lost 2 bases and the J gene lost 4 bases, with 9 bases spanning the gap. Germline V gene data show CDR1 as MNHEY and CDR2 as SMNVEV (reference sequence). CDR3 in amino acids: CASSLTGIGANVLTF. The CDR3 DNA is TGTGCCAGCAGTTTAACAGGGATCGGGGCCAACGTCCTGACTTTC.

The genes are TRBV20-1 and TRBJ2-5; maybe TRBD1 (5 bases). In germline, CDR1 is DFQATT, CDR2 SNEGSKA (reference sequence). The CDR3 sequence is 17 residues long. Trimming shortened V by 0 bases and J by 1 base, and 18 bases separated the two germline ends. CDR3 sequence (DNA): TGCAGTGCTAGAGATATCAGGGCCAAAATTCTCCAAGAGACCCAGTACTTC. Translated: CSARDIRAKILQETQYF.

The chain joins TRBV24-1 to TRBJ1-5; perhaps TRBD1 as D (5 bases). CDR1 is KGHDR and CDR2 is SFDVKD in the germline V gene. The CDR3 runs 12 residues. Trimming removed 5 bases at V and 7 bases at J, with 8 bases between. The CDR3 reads CATSGGGQPQHF. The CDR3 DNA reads TGTGCCACCAGTGGGGGCGGGCAGCCCCAGCATTTT.

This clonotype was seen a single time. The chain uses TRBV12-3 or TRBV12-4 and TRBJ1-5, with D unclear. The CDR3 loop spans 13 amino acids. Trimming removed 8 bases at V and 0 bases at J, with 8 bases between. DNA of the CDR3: TGTGCCAGCGCCGAGAGTAGCAATCAGCCCCAGCATTTT. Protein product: CASAESSNQPQHF.

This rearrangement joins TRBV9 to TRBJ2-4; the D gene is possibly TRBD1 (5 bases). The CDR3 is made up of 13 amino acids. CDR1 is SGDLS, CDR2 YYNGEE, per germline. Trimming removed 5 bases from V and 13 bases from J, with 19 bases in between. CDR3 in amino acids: CASSRTRDLGQYF. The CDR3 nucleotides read TGTGCCAGCAGTCGGACAAGGGATTTGGGGCAGTACTTC.

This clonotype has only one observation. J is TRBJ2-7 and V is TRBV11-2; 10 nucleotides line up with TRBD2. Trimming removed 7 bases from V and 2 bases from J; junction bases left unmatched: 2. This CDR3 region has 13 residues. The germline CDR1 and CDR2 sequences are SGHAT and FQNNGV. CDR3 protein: CASTGLAAYEQYF. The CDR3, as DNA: TGTGCCAGCACCGGACTAGCGGCCTACGAGCAGTACTTC.

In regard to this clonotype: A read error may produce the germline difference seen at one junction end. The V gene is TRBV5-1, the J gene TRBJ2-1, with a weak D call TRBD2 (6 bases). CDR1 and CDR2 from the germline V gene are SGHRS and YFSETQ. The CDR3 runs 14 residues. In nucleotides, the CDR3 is TGCGCCAGCAGCCACGCGGGATCCTTCAATGAGCAGTTCTTC. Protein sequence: CASSHAGSFNEQFF.

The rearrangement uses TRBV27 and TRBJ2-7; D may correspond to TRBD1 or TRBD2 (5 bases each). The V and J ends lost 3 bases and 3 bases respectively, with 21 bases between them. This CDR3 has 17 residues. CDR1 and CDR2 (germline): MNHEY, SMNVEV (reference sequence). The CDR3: CASSFIPGTSFLYEQYF. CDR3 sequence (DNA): TGTGCCAGCAGTTTCATCCCCGGGACCTCCTTCCTCTACGAGCAGTACTTC.